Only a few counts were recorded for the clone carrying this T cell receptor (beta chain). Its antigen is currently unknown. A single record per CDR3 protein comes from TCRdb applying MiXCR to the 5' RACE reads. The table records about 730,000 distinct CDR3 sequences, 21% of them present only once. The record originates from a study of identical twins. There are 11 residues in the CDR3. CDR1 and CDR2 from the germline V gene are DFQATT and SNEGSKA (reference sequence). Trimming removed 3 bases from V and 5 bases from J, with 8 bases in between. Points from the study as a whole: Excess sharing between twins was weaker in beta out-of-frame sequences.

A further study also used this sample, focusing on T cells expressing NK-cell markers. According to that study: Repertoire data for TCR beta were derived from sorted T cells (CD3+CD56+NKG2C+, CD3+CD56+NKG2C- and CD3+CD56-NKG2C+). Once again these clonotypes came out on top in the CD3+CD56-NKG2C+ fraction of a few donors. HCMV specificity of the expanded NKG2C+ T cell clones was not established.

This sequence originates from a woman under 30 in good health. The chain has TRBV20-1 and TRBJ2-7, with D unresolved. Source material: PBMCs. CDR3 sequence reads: CSASQRDEQYF. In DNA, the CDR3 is TGCAGTGCTAGTCAAAGGGACGAGCAGTACTTC.